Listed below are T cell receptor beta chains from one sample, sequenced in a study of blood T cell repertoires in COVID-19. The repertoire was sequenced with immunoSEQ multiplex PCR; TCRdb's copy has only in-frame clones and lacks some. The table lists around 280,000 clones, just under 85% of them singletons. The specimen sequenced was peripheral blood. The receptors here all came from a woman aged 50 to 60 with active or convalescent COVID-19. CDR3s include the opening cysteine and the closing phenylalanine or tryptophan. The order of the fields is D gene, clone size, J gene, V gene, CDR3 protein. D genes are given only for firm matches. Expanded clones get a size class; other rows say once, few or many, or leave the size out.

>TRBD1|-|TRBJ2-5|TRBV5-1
CASSSGQGGETQYF
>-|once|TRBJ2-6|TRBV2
CASSEEHSGANVLTF
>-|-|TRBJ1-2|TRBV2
CASSEARTANYGYTF
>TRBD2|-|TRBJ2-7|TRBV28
CASSPTSARREQYF
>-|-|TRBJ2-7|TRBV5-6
CASSLTGTYEQYF
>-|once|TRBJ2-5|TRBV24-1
CATSDSTSIAKETQYF
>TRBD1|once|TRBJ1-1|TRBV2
CASRGGQGVTEAFF
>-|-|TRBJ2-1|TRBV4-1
CASSQGTFDNEQFF
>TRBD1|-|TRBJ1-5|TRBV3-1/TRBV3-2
CASSHTGGRDQPQHF
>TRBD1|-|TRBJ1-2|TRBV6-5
CASRLLGQGYGYTF
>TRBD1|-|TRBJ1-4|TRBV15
CATSGDRGLEKLFF
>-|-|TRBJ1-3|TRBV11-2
CASSLVTATTIYF
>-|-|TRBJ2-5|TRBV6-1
CASSETTTPQETQYF
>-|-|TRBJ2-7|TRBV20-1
CSARFIQEQYF
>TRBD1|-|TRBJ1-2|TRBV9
CASSPGQGNYGYTF
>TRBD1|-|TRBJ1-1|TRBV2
CASSEGDRGRPSGDTEAFF
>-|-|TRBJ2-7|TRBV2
CASQDSGISYEQYF
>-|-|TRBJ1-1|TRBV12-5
CASGQDWTEAFF
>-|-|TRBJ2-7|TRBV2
CASSADSYEQYF
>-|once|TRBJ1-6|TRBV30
CAWSVGLGAGDSPLHF
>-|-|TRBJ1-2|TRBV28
CASNVGRDSSGYTF
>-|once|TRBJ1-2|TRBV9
CASSVAQYGYTF
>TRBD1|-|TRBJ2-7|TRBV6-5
CASSYPTGAGEQYF
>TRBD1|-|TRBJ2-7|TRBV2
CASSGQGFAYEQYF
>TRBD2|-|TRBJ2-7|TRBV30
CAWSVWASGSEQYF
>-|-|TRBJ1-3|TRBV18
CASSPPAGYSGNTIYF
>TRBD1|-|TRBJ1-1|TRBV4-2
CASSQDRGDLMNTEAFF
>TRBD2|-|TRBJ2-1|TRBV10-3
CAIRQDRGGGSYNEQFF
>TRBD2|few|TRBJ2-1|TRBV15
CATSSLGGLANNEQFF
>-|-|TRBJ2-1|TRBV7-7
CASSLNRTVEGGFF
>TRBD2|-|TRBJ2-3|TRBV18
CASSLGLAGGDTQYF
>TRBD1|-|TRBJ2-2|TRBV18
CASSPRDRGTGELFF
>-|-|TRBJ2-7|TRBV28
CASSGTGLEQYF
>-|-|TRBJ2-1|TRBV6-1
CASSEGVSPGYNEQFF
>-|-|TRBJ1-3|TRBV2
CASKTQGAGNTIYF
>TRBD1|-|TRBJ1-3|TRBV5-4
CASSLGSTGSSGNTIYF
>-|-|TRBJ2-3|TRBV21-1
CASSIDSGRACTDTQYF
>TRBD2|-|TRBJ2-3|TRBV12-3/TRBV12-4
CASSGGGGDTQYF
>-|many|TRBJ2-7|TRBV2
CASSQVSYEQYF
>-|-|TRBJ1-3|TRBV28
CASSSGGNTIYF